The text below deals with one T cell receptor beta chain. Antigen unknown. With the Oncomine TCR Beta short-read assay, DNA from cultured CD4+ T cells was sequenced. TCRdb analysed the PCR reads with MiXCR anew, one entry per CDR3 protein. The sample lists 15,000 or so distinct CDR3 sequences; around 52% were seen once. This specimen belongs to a study of vaccination and CD4 T cells after COVID-19. Study observations and caveats: The study examined relatively few convalescent patients and included no early post-infection timepoints.

The treatment denotes: roughly ten-day PBMC culture with coronavirus spike peptide pools or control peptides (ViraFEST assay). V dropped 5 bases and J dropped 4 bases, with 14 bases sitting between them. Germline CDR1 and CDR2: DFQATT and SNEGSKA (reference sequence). CDR3 length: 14 amino acids. The clonotype comes from a human donor who had recovered from COVID-19. The rearrangement links TRBV20-1 to TRBJ2-2, with TRBD1 as a possible D gene (6 bases). The source material was CD4+ T cells from blood, cultured in vitro. CDR3 loop: CSAGTPPSTGELFF. CDR3 in DNA: TGCAGTGCTGGGACACCCCCGTCCACCGGGGAGCTGTTTTTT.